These 25 T cell receptor beta chains originate from one sample sequenced in a study of blood T cell repertoires in COVID-19. TCRdb keeps only in-frame clones here, not all; method: immunoSEQ multiplex PCR. This sample carries roughly 180,000 clones, 82% of them seen once, and the ten largest clones take less than 20%. Input material: PBMCs or T cells enriched from blood (not recorded which). All receptors come from a man aged 60 to 69 who had recovered from COVID-19.

This sequence joins TRBV7-6 and TRBJ1-3; D is ambiguous. Per germline, CDR1 SGHVS and CDR2 FNYEAQ. The CDR3 has 14 amino acids. V lost 4 bases, J lost 3 bases, and 10 bases lay in between. The DNA for the CDR3 is TGTGCCAGCAGCTCCGGGAATTTTGGAAACACCATATATTTT. Translating it yields CASSSGNFGNTIYF.

J is TRBJ2-2 and V is TRBV27, with 9 bases fitting TRBD1. The CDR3 length is 16 residues. Germline V gene data show CDR1 as MNHEY and CDR2 as SMNVEV (reference sequence). V was pared by 6 bases and J by 3 bases, with 8 bases of the junction left unmatched. The chain's CDR3 is CASSRQGGGDTGELFF. The CDR3 coding sequence is TGTGCCAGCAGCCGACAGGGGGGAGGTGACACCGGGGAGCTGTTTTTT.

This clone was found once. In nucleotides, the CDR3 is TGTGCCAGCAGTTCCGGGACAGTTAATTCACCCCTCCACTTT. Its protein product is CASSSGTVNSPLHF. V usage is TRBV27 and J usage is TRBJ1-6; 7 bases align to TRBD1. The CDR3 covers 14 residues. Germline CDR1 MNHEY, CDR2 SMNVEV (reference sequence). Trimming cost V 4 bases and J 6 bases; bases outside gene matches: 3.

This clone was picked up a small number of times. This chain connects TRBV7-2 to TRBJ2-1; 13 nucleotides agree with TRBD2. This CDR3 region has 18 residues. CDR1 is SGHTA and CDR2 is FQGNSA in the germline V gene. V gave up 2 bases and J gave up 4 bases; unmatched junction bases: 8. The CDR3 loop is CASSLRTSGSSGYNEQFF. In nucleotides, the CDR3 is TGTGCCAGCAGCTTACGGACTAGCGGGAGTTCAGGGTACAATGAGCAGTTCTTC.

The rearrangement joins TRBV9 to TRBJ1-6; 9 bases agree with TRBD1. V lost 4 bases, J lost 7 bases, and 3 bases stayed unmatched. Germline values: CDR1 SGDLS, CDR2 YYNGEE. The CDR3 length is 14 residues. CDR3 sequence: CASSRTGENSPLHF. The CDR3 coding sequence is TGTGCCAGCAGCCGGACAGGGGAAAATTCACCCCTCCACTTT. The variable domain in full, completed from reference TRBV9 and TRBJ1-6, reads DSGVTQTPKHLITATGQRVTLRCSPRSGDLSVYWYQQSLDQGLQFLIQYYNGEERAKGNILERFSAQQFPDLHSELNLSSLELGDSALYFCASSRTGENSPLHFGNGTRLTVT.

The V gene is TRBV29-1, the J gene TRBJ1-2; 8 positions agree with TRBD1. The CDR3 extends over 12 amino acids. Germline CDR1 SQVTM, CDR2 ANQGSEA. V shed 7 bases, J shed 2 bases, and the junction held 3 bases outside the gene matches. CDR3 amino acids: CSAGQGNYGYTF. The DNA for the CDR3 is TGCAGCGCCGGACAGGGAAACTATGGCTACACCTTC.

The genes are TRBV10-3 and TRBJ1-2, with 8 bases identical to TRBD1. Germline values: CDR1 ENHRY, CDR2 SYGVKD. The CDR3 consists of 14 residues. With 1 base clipped from V and 4 bases from J, the junction kept 2 bases outside the gene matches. The CDR3 coding sequence is TGTGCCATCAGTGAGTTCGGACAGGGCTATGGCTACACCTTC. Its protein is CAISEFGQGYGYTF.

This chain uses TRBV7-2 with TRBJ2-5; D is possibly TRBD1 (6 bases). The CDR3 is 15 amino acids. Germline V gives CDR1 SGHTA, CDR2 FQGNSA. V lost 4 bases and J 5 bases, leaving 17 bases between the germline ends. CDR3 sequence: CASSWWARGSETQYF. The DNA for the CDR3 is TGTGCCAGCAGCTGGTGGGCCAGGGGAAGTGAGACCCAGTACTTC.

This clone occurred once. The gene calls are TRBV9 and TRBJ1-6; unclear D gene. The CDR3 spans 15 residues. CDR1 is SGDLS and CDR2 is YYNGEE in the germline V gene. Trimming pared 0 bases from V and 9 bases from J, leaving 13 bases between. The CDR3 DNA reads TGTGCCAGCAGCGTAGGTGGCAATCCCATTTCACCCCTCCACTTT. It codes for CASSVGGNPISPLHF. Together with reference TRBV9 and TRBJ1-6, the CDR3 gives the full variable domain: DSGVTQTPKHLITATGQRVTLRCSPRSGDLSVYWYQQSLDQGLQFLIQYYNGEERAKGNILERFSAQQFPDLHSELNLSSLELGDSALYFCASSVGGNPISPLHFGNGTRLTVT.

This chain joins TRBV4-1 and TRBJ2-7, with TRBD2 matching 11 bases. Per germline, CDR1 MGHRA and CDR2 YSYEKL. The CDR3 length is 16 residues. Unmatched junction bases numbered 6, after V lost 2 bases and J lost 3 bases. The CDR3: CASSQPLTSGSYEQYF. CDR3 nucleotide sequence: TGCGCCAGCAGCCAACCCCTTACTAGCGGGAGCTACGAGCAGTACTTC.

The chain recombines TRBV6-5 with TRBJ1-4, with 9 bases matching TRBD1. The J segment lost 7 bases and the V segment lost 5 bases, leaving 5 bases of the junction unmatched. This CDR3 is 14 amino acids long. Germline V gene data show CDR1 as MNHEY and CDR2 as SVGAGI. For the CDR3, the DNA is TGTGCCAGCAGTATCGAGACAGGGGGTGAAAAACTGTTTTTT. It is translated as CASSIETGGEKLFF.

This clone was counted between two and nine times. The same CDR3 is also encoded by other DNA sequences in this sample. The chain has TRBV19 and TRBJ2-1; the match to TRBD1 covers 7 bases. Germline CDR1 and CDR2: LNHDA and SQIVND (reference sequence). The CDR3 is 14 amino acids. J gave up 3 bases and V 5 bases, and 4 bases lay outside the gene matches. CDR3 amino acids: CASSSGGDYNEQFF. The DNA of the CDR3 is TGTGCCAGTAGTTCAGGGGGAGACTACAATGAGCAGTTCTTC.

The chain employs TRBV28 and TRBJ2-1; 7 bases match TRBD2. In germline, CDR1 is MDHEN, CDR2 SYDVKM. The CDR3 loop spans 15 amino acids. Trimming cost V 3 bases and J 5 bases; bases outside gene matches: 7. CDR3 coding DNA: TGTGCCAGCAGTTTTGGGAGGGTCGTCAACAATGAGCAGTTCTTC. Translating gives CASSFGRVVNNEQFF. Filled out from reference TRBV28 and TRBJ2-1, the complete variable domain reads DVKVTQSSRYLVKRTGEKVFLECVQDMDHENMFWYRQDPGLGLRLIYFSYDVKMKEKGDIPEGYSVSREKKERFSLILESASTNQTSMYLCASSFGRVVNNEQFFGPGTRLTVL.

The chain uses TRBV19 and TRBJ2-7, with TRBD1 identical over 7 bases. This CDR3 comprises 14 residues. CDR1 and CDR2 (germline): LNHDA, SQIVND (reference sequence). The J segment lost 0 bases and the V segment lost 5 bases, leaving 4 bases of the junction unmatched. CDR3 DNA sequence: TGTGCCAGTAGTGTGGACAGGAGCTCCTACGAGCAGTACTTC. Its protein is CASSVDRSSYEQYF.

This clone was seen just once. The chain combines TRBV9 with TRBJ2-5, with D hard to call. The CDR3 totals 14 residues. V lost 4 bases and J 5 bases, leaving 15 bases between the germline ends. Germline V gives CDR1 SGDLS, CDR2 YYNGEE. The CDR3 coding sequence is TGTGCCAGCAGCCCTGGCCCAGGTGGGGAGACCCAGTACTTC. This translates into CASSPGPGGETQYF. Filled out from reference TRBV9 and TRBJ2-5, the complete variable domain reads DSGVTQTPKHLITATGQRVTLRCSPRSGDLSVYWYQQSLDQGLQFLIQYYNGEERAKGNILERFSAQQFPDLHSELNLSSLELGDSALYFCASSPGPGGETQYFGPGTRLLVL.

The CDR3 sequence is CATSRDLGGGNTIYF. CDR3 DNA sequence: TGTGCCACCAGCAGAGATCTGGGGGGAGGAAACACCATATATTTT. The chain recombines TRBV15 with TRBJ1-3, with D perhaps matching TRBD1 (5 bases). The ends were cut back, 0 bases at V and 4 bases at J, with 10 bases in the middle. The CDR3 contains 15 residues. CDR1 is LNHNV and CDR2 is YYDKDF in the germline V gene (reference sequence).

The V call is TRBV28, the J call TRBJ1-5, with D perhaps TRBD1 (5 bases). There are 15 residues in the CDR3. The germline V and J ends were trimmed by 3 bases and 4 bases, with 13 bases remaining between them. Germline lookup yields CDR1 MDHEN and CDR2 SYDVKM. The CDR3 DNA reads as TGTGCCAGCAGTTTTGATGGGGGGGGGAATCAGCCCCAGCATTTT. Translation gives CASSFDGGGNQPQHF.

The rearrangement uses TRBV19 and TRBJ2-2, with a possible D match to TRBD2 (5 bases). Germline V lookup: CDR1 LNHDA, CDR2 SQIVND (reference sequence). The CDR3 extends over 16 amino acids. V lost 7 bases, J lost 0 bases, and 15 bases lay in between. CDR3 coding DNA: TGTGCCAGTACCCCCATGGGAGCGTCGAACACCGGGGAGCTGTTTTTT. Translating it yields CASTPMGASNTGELFF.

The rearrangement links TRBV18 to TRBJ2-6; D uncertain. This CDR3 is built from 15 residues. Germline V CDR1 and CDR2: KGHSH, LQKENI. Between the trimmed V and J ends, which lost 2 bases and 0 bases, there was a span of 5 bases. The CDR3 nucleotides are TGTGCCAGCTCACCAATCAGCTCTGGGGCCAACGTCCTGACTTTC. Encoded protein: CASSPISSGANVLTF.

The rearrangement links TRBV5-6 to TRBJ1-2; D may be TRBD1 (5 bases). Trimming took 4 bases from V and 4 from J, leaving 11 bases between them. The CDR3 extends over 13 amino acids. CDR1 is SGHDT and CDR2 is YYEEEE in the germline V gene. The DNA of the CDR3 is TGTGCCAGCAGCCCCGGGCAGGGCTATGGCTACACCTTC. Amino acids: CASSPGQGYGYTF.

The genes are TRBV5-1 and TRBJ2-5, with 8 bases matching TRBD2. V lost 1 base, J lost 5 bases, and 16 bases stayed unmatched. Germline CDR1 SGHRS, CDR2 YFSETQ. The CDR3 consists of 18 residues. This CDR3 is CASSLRFAGGIYFETQYF. The CDR3 coding sequence is TGCGCCAGCAGCTTGAGGTTTGCGGGGGGCATTTACTTCGAGACCCAGTACTTC.

This clone was observed a handful of times. The chain has TRBV19 and TRBJ1-1; a weak D match, TRBD1 (5 bases). CDR1 and CDR2 (germline): LNHDA, SQIVND (reference sequence). The ends were cut back, 3 bases at V and 4 bases at J, with 12 bases in the middle. CDR3 length: 14 amino acids. CDR3 region: CASSIGGIGTEAFF. As DNA, the CDR3 is TGTGCCAGTAGTATTGGGGGGATTGGCACTGAAGCTTTCTTT.

V and J are TRBV6-5 and TRBJ1-1; possibly TRBD1 for D (6 bases). Germline assignment: CDR1 MNHEY and CDR2 SVGAGI. Trimming took off 2 bases at V and 11 bases at J, with 15 bases between the two ends. The CDR3 sequence is 13 residues long. The CDR3 DNA is TGTGCCAGCAGTTACCCTGGGGGGGCCTTGGCTTTCTTT. Its protein product is CASSYPGGALAFF.

This clone was detected only a few times. In the same sample, other DNA sequences code for this CDR3. V and J are TRBV6-5 and TRBJ2-2; D call uncertain. V lost 3 bases and J 3 bases, leaving 5 bases between the germline ends. CDR1 is MNHEY and CDR2 is SVGAGI in the germline V gene. This CDR3 comprises 13 residues. The CDR3 sequence is CASSYQDTGELFF. The CDR3 coding sequence is TGTGCCAGCAGTTATCAGGACACCGGGGAGCTGTTTTTT.

CDR3 region: CASGLDEQYF. The CDR3 DNA sequence: TGTGCCAGTGGGCTCGACGAGCAGTACTTC. This chain links TRBV19 with TRBJ2-7; D gene unclear. V was shortened by 8 bases and J by 5 bases, with 7 bases between the two germline ends. Germline V lookup: CDR1 LNHDA, CDR2 SQIVND (reference sequence). The CDR3 totals 10 residues.